The 17 T cell receptor beta chains reported below all come from one sample, sequenced in a study of blood T cell repertoires in COVID-19. Profiling relied on immunoSEQ multiplex PCR, and the TCRdb table lists in-frame clones only, not all of them. The data contain fewer than 250,000 clones, about 82% of them singletons. What was sequenced was peripheral blood. These receptors were obtained from a woman aged 60-75 years with active or convalescent COVID-19.

The chain is built from TRBV18 and TRBJ2-6; no firm D call. Germline CDR1 and CDR2: KGHSH and LQKENI. This CDR3 spans 15 amino acids. Trimming pared 3 bases from V and 3 bases from J, leaving 9 bases between. In DNA form, the CDR3 reads TGTGCCAGCTCACCCCGGAGTGATGGGGCCAACGTCCTGACTTTC. As protein: CASSPRSDGANVLTF.

The CDR3 protein is CASSSDRVLSGNTIYF. CDR3 DNA sequence: TGTGCCAGCAGTTCGGACAGGGTCCTCTCTGGAAACACCATATATTTT. The chain links TRBV6-5 to TRBJ1-3, with 8 bases lining up with TRBD1. The V and J ends lost 4 bases and 0 bases, in that order; junction bases with no gene match: 5. From germline, CDR1 is MNHEY and CDR2 SVGAGI. The CDR3 extends over 16 amino acids.

This clone was observed a handful of times. The sample contains more than one DNA sequence encoding this CDR3. V gene TRBV3-1 (or the pseudogene TRBV3-2) combines with J gene TRBJ2-2; D gene uncertain. The ends were cut back, 1 base at V and 4 bases at J, with 7 bases in the middle. CDR1 and CDR2 (germline): LGHDT, YNNKEL (reference sequence). This CDR3 is 14 amino acids long. CDR3 sequence: CASSQVSGTGELFF. CDR3 in DNA: TGTGCCAGCAGCCAAGTCAGTGGCACCGGGGAGCTGTTTTTT.

The chain is built from TRBV15 and TRBJ1-5; TRBD1 might be the D (6 bases). The CDR3 sequence is 15 residues long. Between the trimmed V and J ends, which lost 0 bases and 3 bases, there was a span of 9 bases. Germline CDR1 is LNHNV and CDR2 is YYDKDF (reference sequence). CDR3 amino acids: CATSRDGQYNQPQHF. CDR3 nucleotides: TGTGCCACCAGCAGAGATGGACAGTACAATCAGCCCCAGCATTTT.

The genes are TRBV3-1 (or the pseudogene TRBV3-2) and TRBJ1-2; D is undetermined. V shed 2 bases and J shed 6 bases, with 7 bases lying between them. Germline CDR1 is LGHDT and CDR2 is YNNKEL (reference sequence). This CDR3 region has 12 residues. The DNA of the CDR3 is TGTGCCAGCAGCCAAAACACCAATGGCTACACCTTC. This encodes CASSQNTNGYTF.

This chain uses TRBV2 with TRBJ2-3; D call uncertain. The CDR3 has 13 amino acids. V shed 6 bases and J shed 0 bases, with 7 bases lying between them. Germline assignment: CDR1 SNHLY and CDR2 FYNNEI. In DNA, the CDR3 is TGTGCCAGCAGGGCCCCGAGCACAGATACGCAGTATTTT. Amino acids: CASRAPSTDTQYF.

The V gene is TRBV10-2, the J gene TRBJ2-1; D gene uncertain. The CDR3 covers 12 residues. V lost 4 bases and J lost 5, with 6 bases in between. The germline CDR1 and CDR2 sequences are WSHSY and SAAADI. CDR3: CASSVGDNEQFF. CDR3 coding DNA: TGCGCCAGCAGTGTCGGAGACAATGAGCAGTTCTTC.

V and J are TRBV3-1 (or the pseudogene TRBV3-2) and TRBJ2-1, with 9 bases identical to TRBD2. The CDR3 loop spans 16 amino acids. V shed 3 bases and J 3 bases; nucleotides not matched to a gene: 6. The V gene's germline CDR1 is LGHDT and CDR2 YNNKEL (reference sequence). In nucleotides, the CDR3 is TGTGCCAGCAGCCACGGAGGCGGGAGGGGCTACAATGAGCAGTTCTTC. It yields the protein CASSHGGGRGYNEQFF.

CDR3 DNA: TGTGCCTGGAGTGCAGACAGGGGGCACGGAAACACCATATATTTT. Protein sequence: CAWSADRGHGNTIYF. The J gene is TRBJ1-3, the V gene TRBV30; 10 bases line up with TRBD1. This CDR3 has 15 residues. With V trimmed by 1 base and J by 4 bases, 4 bases remained unmatched. The germline CDR1 and CDR2 sequences are GTSNPN and SVGIG (reference sequence).

V and J are TRBV4-2 and TRBJ1-1; D remains unclear. This CDR3 is built from 14 residues. Germline CDR1 LGHNA, CDR2 YNFKEQ. The germline V and J ends were trimmed by 6 bases and 0 bases, with 11 bases remaining between them. DNA of the CDR3: TGTGCCAGCAGACTACCAGCTTTGAACACTGAAGCTTTCTTT. Protein: CASRLPALNTEAFF.

This clone was counted a few times. This chain connects TRBV5-6 to TRBJ1-5, with D perhaps matching TRBD1 (5 bases). This CDR3 region has 15 residues. Germline V gene data show CDR1 as SGHDT and CDR2 as YYEEEE. Trimming stripped 0 bases from V and 6 bases from J, with 13 bases between. In DNA form, the CDR3 reads TGTGCCAGCAGCTTGGCTCCAGGGAGGGCTCAGCCCCAGCATTTT. Protein: CASSLAPGRAQPQHF. The whole variable domain, filled in from reference TRBV5-6 and TRBJ1-5, reads DAGVTQSPTHLIKTRGQQVTLRCSPKSGHDTVSWYQQALGQGPQFIFQYYEEEERQRGNFPDRFSGHQFPNYSSELNVNALLLGDSALYLCASSLAPGRAQPQHFGDGTRLSIL.

The chain has TRBV28 and TRBJ2-5; D gene ambiguous. The germline V gene encodes CDR1 MDHEN and CDR2 SYDVKM. The CDR3 extends over 12 amino acids. Trimming took 4 bases from V and 2 from J, leaving 5 bases between them. CDR3 region: CASSSLQETQYF. CDR3 nucleotides: TGTGCCAGCAGTTCCCTACAAGAGACCCAGTACTTC.

The chain couples TRBV19 to TRBJ1-1; 7 positions agree with TRBD1. CDR1 is LNHDA, CDR2 SQIVND, per germline (reference sequence). The CDR3 is made up of 16 amino acids. J lost 1 base, V lost 6 bases, and 11 bases had no gene match. CDR3 amino acids: CASSPDRVLGNTEAFF. The CDR3 nucleotides read TGTGCCAGTAGCCCTGACAGGGTTCTTGGGAACACTGAAGCTTTCTTT.

The J gene is TRBJ2-1, the V gene TRBV5-1; D possibly corresponds to TRBD2 (6 bases). The V gene's germline CDR1 is SGHRS and CDR2 YFSETQ. This CDR3 region has 12 residues. V lost 5 bases and J lost 10, with 13 bases in between. CDR3 region: CASSLRGFEQFF. The DNA for the CDR3 is TGCGCCAGCAGTCTGCGGGGATTCGAGCAGTTCTTC.

The chain combines TRBV14 with TRBJ2-7; TRBD2 aligns across 11 bases. This CDR3 is built from 15 residues. Unmatched junction bases numbered 4, after V lost 4 bases and J lost 2 bases. Germline-derived CDR1 and CDR2 are SGHDN and FVKESK. CDR3 amino acids: CASSLGLAVAYEQYF. The CDR3 DNA sequence: TGTGCCAGCAGCCTGGGACTAGCGGTAGCCTACGAGCAGTACTTC.

The chain couples TRBV28 to TRBJ2-5; 8 bases fit TRBD1. Germline values: CDR1 MDHEN, CDR2 SYDVKM. After removal of 5 bases from V and 0 bases from J, the junction contained 2 bases not matched to a gene. The CDR3 has 14 amino acids. CDR3 region: CASSRDRHQETQYF. Written as DNA, the CDR3 is TGTGCCAGCAGTCGGGACAGGCACCAAGAGACCCAGTACTTC. Full variable domain (missing parts from reference TRBV28 and TRBJ2-5): DVKVTQSSRYLVKRTGEKVFLECVQDMDHENMFWYRQDPGLGLRLIYFSYDVKMKEKGDIPEGYSVSREKKERFSLILESASTNQTSMYLCASSRDRHQETQYFGPGTRLLVL.

The J gene is TRBJ2-2, the V gene TRBV6-5; TRBD1 matches 9 bases. Germline trimming cut 0 bases from V and 5 bases from J; bases unmatched to any gene: 1. The CDR3 loop spans 15 amino acids. Germline CDR1 reads MNHEY; CDR2 reads SVGAGI. The CDR3 coding sequence is TGTGCCAGCAGTTACTCGACAGGGGGTACCGGGGAGCTGTTTTTT. As protein: CASSYSTGGTGELFF.